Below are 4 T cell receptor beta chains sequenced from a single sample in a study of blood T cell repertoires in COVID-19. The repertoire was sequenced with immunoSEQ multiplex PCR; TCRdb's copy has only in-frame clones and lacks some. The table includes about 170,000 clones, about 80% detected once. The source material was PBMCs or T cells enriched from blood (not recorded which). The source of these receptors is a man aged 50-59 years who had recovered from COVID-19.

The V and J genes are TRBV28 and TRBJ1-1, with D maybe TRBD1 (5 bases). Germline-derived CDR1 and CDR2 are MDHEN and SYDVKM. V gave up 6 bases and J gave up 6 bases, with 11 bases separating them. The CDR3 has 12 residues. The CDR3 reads CASSLRGAEAFF. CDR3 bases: TGTGCCAGCAGCCTACGGGGGGCTGAAGCTTTCTTT.

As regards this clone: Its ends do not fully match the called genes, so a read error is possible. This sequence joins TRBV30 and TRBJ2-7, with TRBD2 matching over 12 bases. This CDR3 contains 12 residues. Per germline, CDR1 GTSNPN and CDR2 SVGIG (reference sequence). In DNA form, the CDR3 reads TGTGCCTGGAGTGGACTAGCGGGGGCCAGGGACTTC. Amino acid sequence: CAWSGLAGARDF. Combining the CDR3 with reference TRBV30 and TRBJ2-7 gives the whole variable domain SQTIHQWPATLVQPVGSPLSLECTVEGTSNPNLYWYRQAAGRGLQLLFYSVGIGQISSEVPQNLSASRPQDRQFILSSKKLLLSDSGFYLCAWSGLAGARDFGPGTRLTVT.

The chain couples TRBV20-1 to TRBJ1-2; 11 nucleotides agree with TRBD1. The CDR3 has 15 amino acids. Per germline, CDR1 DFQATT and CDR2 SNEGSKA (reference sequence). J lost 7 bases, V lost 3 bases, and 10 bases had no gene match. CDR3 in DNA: TGCAGTGCTAGTCCTCCCCTCGGGACAGGGGGTGGCTACACCTTC. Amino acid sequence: CSASPPLGTGGGYTF.

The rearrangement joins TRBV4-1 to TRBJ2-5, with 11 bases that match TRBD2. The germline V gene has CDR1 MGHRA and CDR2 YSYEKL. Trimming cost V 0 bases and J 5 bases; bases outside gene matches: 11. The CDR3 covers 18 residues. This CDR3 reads CASSQDPVSGGARETQYF. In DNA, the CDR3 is TGCGCCAGCAGCCAAGATCCGGTTAGCGGGGGGGCGAGGGAGACCCAGTACTTC.